A few counts support the clone carrying this T cell receptor (beta chain). The antigen is not known. Within the sample, other DNA sequences also encode this same CDR3. The sequenced template was cDNA made from the entire isolated RNA. The assay was immunoSEQ multiplex PCR, and TCRdb's table has in-frame clones only and misses some. The table records about 240,000 clones, approximately 14% of them present only once. This sample was included in a study of beta chain features in type 1 diabetes. Study-level findings and limits: TCRB CDR3s were moderately but significantly shorter in Type 1 diabetes patients in all four CD4+ subsets. With patients and controls alike, PCR might favor shorter templates to an equal degree.

The source is a young man with type 1 diabetes. The sample was naive CD4+ T cells from blood.

CDR3 loop: CASSYPGTDTQYF. CDR3 nucleotides: TGTGCCAGCAGTTACCCGGGCACAGATACGCAGTATTTT. The chain combines TRBV6-6 with TRBJ2-3; D unresolved. This CDR3 has 13 amino acids. Germline CDR1 MNHNY, CDR2 SVGAGI (reference sequence). Trimming stripped 2 bases from V and 1 base from J, with 4 bases between.